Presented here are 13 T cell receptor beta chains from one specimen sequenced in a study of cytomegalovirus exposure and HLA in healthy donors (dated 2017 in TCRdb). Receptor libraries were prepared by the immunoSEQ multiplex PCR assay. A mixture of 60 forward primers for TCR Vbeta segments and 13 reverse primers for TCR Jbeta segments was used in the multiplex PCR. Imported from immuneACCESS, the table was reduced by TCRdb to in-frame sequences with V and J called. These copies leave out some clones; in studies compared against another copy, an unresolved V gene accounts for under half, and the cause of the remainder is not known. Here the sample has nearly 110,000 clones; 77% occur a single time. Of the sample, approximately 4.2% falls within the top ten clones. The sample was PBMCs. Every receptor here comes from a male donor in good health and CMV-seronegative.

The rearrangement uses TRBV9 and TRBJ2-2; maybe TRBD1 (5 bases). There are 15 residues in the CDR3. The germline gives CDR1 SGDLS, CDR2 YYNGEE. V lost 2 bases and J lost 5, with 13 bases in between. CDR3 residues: CASSVGQGWTGELFF. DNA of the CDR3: TGTGCCAGCAGCGTGGGGCAGGGCTGGACCGGGGAGCTGTTTTTT.

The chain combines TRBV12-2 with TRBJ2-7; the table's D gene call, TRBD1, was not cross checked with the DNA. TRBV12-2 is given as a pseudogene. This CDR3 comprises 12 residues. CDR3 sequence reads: CASRAGGYEQYF. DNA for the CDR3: TGTGCAAGTCGCGCAGGGGGCTACGAGCAGTACTTC.

The CDR3 protein is CSVEGREETQYF. In DNA, the CDR3 is TGCAGCGTTGAAGGGAGGGAGGAGACCCAGTACTTC. The rearrangement joins TRBV29-1 to TRBJ2-5; TRBD2 might be the D (6 bases). Trimming pared 1 base from V and 5 bases from J, leaving 8 bases between. Looked up from germline, CDR1 is SQVTM and CDR2 is ANQGSEA. The CDR3 has 12 residues.

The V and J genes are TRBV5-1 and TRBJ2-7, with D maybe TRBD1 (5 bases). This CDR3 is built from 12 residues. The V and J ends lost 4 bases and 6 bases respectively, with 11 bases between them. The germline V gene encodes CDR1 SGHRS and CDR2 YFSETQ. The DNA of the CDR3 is TGCGCCAGCAGCGACCAGGGATTCGAGCAGTACTTC. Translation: CASSDQGFEQYF.

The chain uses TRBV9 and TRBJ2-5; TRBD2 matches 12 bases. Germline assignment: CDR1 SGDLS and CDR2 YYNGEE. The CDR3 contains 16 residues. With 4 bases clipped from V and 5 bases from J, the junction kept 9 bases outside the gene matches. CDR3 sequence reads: CASSPGTSGSWETQYF. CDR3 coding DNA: TGTGCCAGCAGCCCCGGGACTAGCGGGTCGTGGGAGACCCAGTACTTC.

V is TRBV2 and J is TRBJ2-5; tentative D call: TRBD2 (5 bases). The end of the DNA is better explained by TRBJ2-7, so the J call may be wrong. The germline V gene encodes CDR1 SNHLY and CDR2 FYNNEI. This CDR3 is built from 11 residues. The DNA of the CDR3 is TGTGCCAGCGGCGGGTCCTACGAGCAGTACTTC. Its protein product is CASGGSYEQYF.

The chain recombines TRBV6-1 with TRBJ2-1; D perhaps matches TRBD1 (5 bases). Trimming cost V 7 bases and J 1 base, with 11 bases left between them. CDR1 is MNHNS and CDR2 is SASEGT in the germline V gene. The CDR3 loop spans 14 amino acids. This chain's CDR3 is CASIRDRSYNEQFF. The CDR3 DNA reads TGTGCCAGCATCAGAGACAGATCCTACAATGAGCAGTTCTTC.

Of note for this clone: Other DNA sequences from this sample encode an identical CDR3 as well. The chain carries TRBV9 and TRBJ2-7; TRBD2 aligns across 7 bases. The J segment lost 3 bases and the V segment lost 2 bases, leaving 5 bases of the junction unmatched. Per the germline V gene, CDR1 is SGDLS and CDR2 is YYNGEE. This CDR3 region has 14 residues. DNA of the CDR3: TGTGCCAGCAGCGTGGGAGGGGCCCGCTACGAGCAGTACTTC. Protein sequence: CASSVGGARYEQYF. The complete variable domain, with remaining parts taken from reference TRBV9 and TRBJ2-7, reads DSGVTQTPKHLITATGQRVTLRCSPRSGDLSVYWYQQSLDQGLQFLIQYYNGEERAKGNILERFSAQQFPDLHSELNLSSLELGDSALYFCASSVGGARYEQYFGPGTRLTVT.

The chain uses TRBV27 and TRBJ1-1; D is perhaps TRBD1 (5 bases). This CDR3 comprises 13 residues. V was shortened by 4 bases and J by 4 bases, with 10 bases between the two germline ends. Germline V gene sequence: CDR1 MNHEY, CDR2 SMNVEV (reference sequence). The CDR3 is CASSSWGGTEAFF. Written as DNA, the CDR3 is TGTGCCAGCAGTTCATGGGGGGGCACTGAAGCTTTCTTT.

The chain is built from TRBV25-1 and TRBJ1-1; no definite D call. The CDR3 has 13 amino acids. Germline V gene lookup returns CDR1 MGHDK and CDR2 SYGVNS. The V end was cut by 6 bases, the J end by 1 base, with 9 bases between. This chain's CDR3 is CASSLPGNTEAFF. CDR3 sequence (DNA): TGTGCCAGCAGCCTTCCAGGGAACACTGAAGCTTTCTTT.

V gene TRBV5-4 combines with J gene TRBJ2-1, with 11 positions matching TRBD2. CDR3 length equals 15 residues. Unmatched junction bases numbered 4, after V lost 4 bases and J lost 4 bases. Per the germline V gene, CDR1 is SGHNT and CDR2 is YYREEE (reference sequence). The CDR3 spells CASSPLAGGYNEQFF. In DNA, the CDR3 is TGTGCCAGCAGCCCCCTAGCGGGAGGTTACAATGAGCAGTTCTTC.

CDR3 sequence reads: CASSKGQGVAGDSDTQYF. The CDR3 DNA reads TGTGCCAGCAGCAAGGGACAGGGAGTAGCGGGAGACTCAGATACGCAGTATTTT. The chain combines TRBV5-4 with TRBJ2-3; either TRBD1 or TRBD2 may supply D (9 bases each). V lost 4 bases and J 4 bases, leaving 25 bases between the germline ends. CDR3 length equals 18 residues. CDR1 and CDR2 (germline): SGHNT, YYREEE (reference sequence).

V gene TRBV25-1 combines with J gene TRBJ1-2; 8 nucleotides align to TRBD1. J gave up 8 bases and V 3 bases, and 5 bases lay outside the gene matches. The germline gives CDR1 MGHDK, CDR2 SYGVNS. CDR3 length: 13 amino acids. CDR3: CASSDQGARGYTF. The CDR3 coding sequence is TGTGCCAGCAGTGATCAGGGGGCGAGGGGCTACACCTTC.